These 13 T cell receptor beta chains share one sample of origin, sequenced in a study of T cells after yellow fever vaccination. TCRdb recomputed calls from the 5' RACE reads with MiXCR, one row per CDR3 protein. Of roughly 96,000 distinct CDR3 sequences listed, 8% to 10% are singletons. The sequencing here drew on CD8+ T cells not binding an NS4B(214-222) dextramer, sorted from PBMCs, taken approximately 15 days after the first yellow fever vaccination. The source of these receptors is a man younger than 35 who received the YFV17D yellow fever vaccine.

In this sample, this clonotype turned up a few times. The J gene is TRBJ2-7, the V gene TRBV10-2, with 7 bases matching TRBD1. The CDR3 covers 14 residues. CDR1 and CDR2 from the germline V gene are WSHSY and SAAADI. J was trimmed by 7 bases and V by 6 bases; bases with no gene match: 12. CDR3 region: CASRTGYGPAEQYF. As DNA, the CDR3 is TGCGCCAGCAGGACAGGGTATGGTCCTGCAGAGCAGTACTTC.

The chain is built from TRBV2 and TRBJ2-5; D remains ambiguous. The length of the CDR3 is 14 residues. The germline V and J ends were trimmed by 4 bases and 3 bases, with 12 bases remaining between them. From germline, CDR1 is SNHLY and CDR2 FYNNEI. The CDR3 region has the DNA TGTGCCAGCAGTGGGAAAGGTTGGGAAGAGACCCAGTACTTC. Translated, it gives CASSGKGWEETQYF.

A few counts support this clonotype. The chain couples TRBV11-2 to TRBJ2-3, with D possibly TRBD2 on 7 matching bases. The germline gives CDR1 SGHAT, CDR2 FQNNGV. The CDR3 sequence is 17 residues long. Trimming removed 1 base at V and 0 bases at J, with 14 bases between. The DNA of the CDR3 is TGTGCCAGCAGCTTAGTGCGGGGGACATCTAGCACAGATACGCAGTATTTT. The encoded protein is CASSLVRGTSSTDTQYF.

On this clonotype: A junction end diverges from the germline sequence, so it may reflect a read error. The rearrangement joins TRBV5-6 to TRBJ1-1; 8 nucleotides line up with TRBD1. The CDR3 runs to 16 residues. Germline V gene data show CDR1 as SGHDT and CDR2 as YYEEEE. This chain's CDR3 is CASSPPSGQGWATDIF. The CDR3 DNA follows: TGTGCCAGCAGCCCACCGTCCGGACAGGGCTGGGCCACAGATATTTTT.

This clonotype has a handful of counts. This chain connects TRBV7-6 to TRBJ1-1; D possibly corresponds to TRBD1 (6 bases). The V gene's germline CDR1 is SGHVS and CDR2 FNYEAQ. The CDR3 runs 15 residues. Trimming cost V 3 bases and J 1 base, with 12 bases left between them. The DNA of the CDR3 is TGTGCCAGCAGCTTGCAGGGGTCGGGGAACACTGAAGCTTTCTTT. Amino acid sequence: CASSLQGSGNTEAFF.

This clonotype is labeled medium-sized. The chain carries TRBV27 and TRBJ2-7; no firm D call. Germline V CDR1 and CDR2: MNHEY, SMNVEV (reference sequence). V lost 5 bases and J 1 base, leaving 9 bases between the germline ends. The CDR3 has 13 amino acids. The CDR3 region has the DNA TGTGCCAGCAGTCACGGGCCATCCTACGAGCAGTACGTC. It is translated as CASSHGPSYEQYV.

The chain has TRBV3-1 and TRBJ2-3, with 11 bases matching TRBD1. Germline CDR1 LGHDT, CDR2 YNNKEL (reference sequence). The CDR3 contains 18 residues. Losses at the gene ends were 2 bases for V and 1 base for J; bases not matched to a gene: 8. CDR3 amino acids: CASSQRAGTGGRTDTQYF. The CDR3 DNA reads as TGTGCCAGCAGCCAAAGAGCAGGGACAGGGGGTCGCACAGATACGCAGTATTTT.

This rearrangement joins TRBV4-3 to TRBJ2-2; D is undetermined. Germline CDR1 reads LGHNA; CDR2 reads YSLEER. The V gene lost 3 bases and the J gene lost 7 bases, with 6 bases spanning the gap. The CDR3 totals 12 residues. In DNA, the CDR3 is TGCGCCAGCAGCCACTACAACGGGGAGCTGTTTTTT. Its translation is CASSHYNGELFF.

The chain recombines TRBV27 with TRBJ1-5; D not resolved. Between the trimmed V and J ends, which lost 5 bases and 4 bases, there was a span of 9 bases. This CDR3 is built from 13 residues. Germline CDR1 MNHEY, CDR2 SMNVEV (reference sequence). The CDR3 bases are TGTGCCAGCAGTAGCGGTAGGAATCAGCCCCAGCATTTT. Its translation: CASSSGRNQPQHF.

A few counts support this clonotype. V and J are TRBV7-9 and TRBJ2-4, with TRBD2 identical over 11 bases. The CDR3 is 16 amino acids. Germline loops: CDR1 SEHNR, CDR2 FQNEAQ (reference sequence). Trimming removed 6 bases from V and 1 base from J; junction bases left unmatched: 5. CDR3 protein: CASRATSGAAKNIQYF. The CDR3 DNA sequence: TGTGCCAGCAGAGCGACTAGCGGGGCGGCCAAAAACATTCAGTACTTC.

The chain recombines TRBV7-6 with TRBJ1-5; TRBD1 matches at 8 bases. CDR1 and CDR2 from the germline V gene are SGHVS and FNYEAQ. The CDR3 totals 18 residues. J lost 0 bases, V lost 4 bases, and 11 bases had no gene match. The DNA for the CDR3 is TGTGCCAGCAGCTCCTACCCGGGACAGGCATATAGCAATCAGCCCCAGCATTTT. It codes for CASSSYPGQAYSNQPQHF.

This clonotype was recorded a few times. The chain couples TRBV7-2 to TRBJ2-7, with D possibly being TRBD1 (6 bases). From germline, CDR1 is SGHTA and CDR2 FQGNSA. The CDR3 runs 13 residues. V was shortened by 3 bases and J by 3 bases, with 9 bases between the two germline ends. CDR3 sequence (DNA): TGTGCCAGCAGCTTGGGACACAACTACGAGCAGTACTTC. It codes for CASSLGHNYEQYF.

This clonotype was seen many times. The gene calls are TRBV27 and TRBJ2-7, with TRBD2 matching over 11 bases. The CDR3 has 17 residues. The V and J ends lost 3 bases and 3 bases, in that order; junction bases with no gene match: 10. CDR1 is MNHEY, CDR2 SMNVEV, per germline (reference sequence). CDR3 sequence reads: CASSFILAGVSRYEQYF. The CDR3 DNA reads as TGTGCCAGCAGTTTTATACTAGCGGGGGTTTCCCGCTACGAGCAGTACTTC.